The entry below describes one TCR beta chain. Its antigen is unidentified. The CDR3 length is 13 residues. The germline V gene encodes CDR1 SGHTA and CDR2 FQGNSA. V was trimmed by 1 base and J by 7 bases, leaving 7 bases between them. Amplification used 60 Vbeta primers and 13 Jbeta primers. Measured with immunoSEQ multiplex PCR; TCRdb has only the in-frame clones, and not every one. The sample has 190,000 or so clones; more than 65% are singletons. This entry comes from a study of cytomegalovirus exposure and HLA in healthy donors. Study results and caveats: Diagnosis of cytomegalovirus status made by the classifier reportedly showed high specificity and sensitivity.

The sample comprised PBMCs. The chain is built from TRBV7-2 and TRBJ2-2; TRBD2 is a possible D gene (6 bases). The sequence was obtained from a girl aged 5 to 17 in good health and CMV-seropositive. CDR3 DNA sequence: TGTGCCAGCAGCTTAGAGGGAGGCGGGGAGCTGTTTTTT. Protein product: CASSLEGGGELFF.